What follows are 8 T cell receptor beta chains derived from one specimen sequenced in a study of blood T cell repertoires in COVID-19. Profiling relied on immunoSEQ multiplex PCR, and the TCRdb table lists in-frame clones only, not all of them. The repertoire includes roughly 70,000 clones, around 89% of them detected once, and 5.5% to 8.5% sits in the top ten. The sequencing input was peripheral blood. Source of these receptors: a woman aged 80 or over with active COVID-19.

The rearrangement joins TRBV29-1 to TRBJ1-2; D call uncertain. The CDR3 sequence is 15 residues long. Germline CDR1 and CDR2: SQVTM and ANQGSEA. V shed 1 base and J shed 4 bases, with 16 bases lying between them. CDR3 region: CSVEGEAGVGYGYTF. The CDR3 region has the DNA TGCAGCGTTGAAGGTGAGGCGGGCGTCGGCTATGGCTACACCTTC.

This chain joins TRBV19 and TRBJ2-7, with no clear D. CDR1 and CDR2 (germline): LNHDA, SQIVND (reference sequence). The CDR3 consists of 15 residues. Between the trimmed V and J ends, which lost 0 bases and 2 bases, there was a span of 11 bases. CDR3 loop: CASSIEAGVTYEQYF. CDR3 DNA: TGTGCCAGTAGTATAGAGGCAGGCGTCACCTACGAGCAGTACTTC. Drawing the rest from reference TRBV19 and TRBJ2-7, the complete variable domain is DGGITQSPKYLFRKEGQNVTLSCEQNLNHDAMYWYRQDPGQGLRLIYYSQIVNDFQKGDIAEGYSVSREKKESFPLTVTSAQKNPTAFYLCASSIEAGVTYEQYFGPGTRLTVT.

The CDR3 nucleotides are TGTGCCAGCAGCCCGGGACTAGCGGGTTTCTACAATGAGCAGTTCTTC. This encodes CASSPGLAGFYNEQFF. The chain joins TRBV9 to TRBJ2-1, with 12 bases lining up with TRBD2. Germline CDR1 and CDR2: SGDLS and YYNGEE. This CDR3 is built from 16 residues. V was clipped by 4 bases and J by 3 bases; unmatched bases: 5.

V and J are TRBV28 and TRBJ2-3; 8 bases line up with TRBD2. Germline values: CDR1 MDHEN, CDR2 SYDVKM. Unmatched junction bases numbered 6, after V lost 5 bases and J lost 2 bases. The CDR3 loop spans 15 amino acids. CDR3 amino acids: CASSPAGAYTDTQYF. The CDR3 nucleotides read TGTGCCAGCAGTCCAGCGGGAGCCTACACAGATACGCAGTATTTT. Full variable domain (missing parts from reference TRBV28 and TRBJ2-3): DVKVTQSSRYLVKRTGEKVFLECVQDMDHENMFWYRQDPGLGLRLIYFSYDVKMKEKGDIPEGYSVSREKKERFSLILESASTNQTSMYLCASSPAGAYTDTQYFGPGTRLTVL.

The chain joins TRBV28 to TRBJ2-7; 10 bases align to TRBD1. Trimming took 4 bases from V and 2 from J; bases not matched to a gene: 5. Germline V gene data show CDR1 as MDHEN and CDR2 as SYDVKM. The CDR3 runs 15 residues. The CDR3 reads CASSSQGQGPYEQYF. CDR3 coding DNA: TGTGCCAGCAGTTCCCAGGGACAGGGGCCCTACGAGCAGTACTTC.

A few counts support this clone. V and J are TRBV7-9 and TRBJ1-6, with 8 positions matching TRBD1. V lost 5 bases to trimming and J lost 5 bases; unmatched junction nucleotides: 5. The germline CDR1 and CDR2 sequences are SEHNR and FQNEAQ (reference sequence). The CDR3 covers 15 residues. For the CDR3, the DNA is TGTGCCAGCAGCAGGACAGGGTACGATAATTCACCCCTCCACTTT. This translates into CASSRTGYDNSPLHF.

This clone has only one observation. This sequence joins TRBV6-2 or TRBV6-3 and TRBJ1-1; TRBD1 agrees at 7 bases. The CDR3 spans 14 residues. Per germline, CDR1 MNHEY and CDR2 SVGEGT. V shed 6 bases, J shed 2 bases, and the junction held 6 bases outside the gene matches. The CDR3 loop is CASSRTGDNTEAFF. CDR3 bases: TGTGCCAGCAGCAGGACAGGTGACAACACTGAAGCTTTCTTT.

The chain employs TRBV6-5 and TRBJ2-6, with 7 bases that match TRBD2. Germline CDR1 is MNHEY and CDR2 is SVGAGI. The length of the CDR3 is 16 residues. V lost 0 bases and J lost 2; bases outside the gene matches: 1. CDR3 protein: CASSYSGGAGANVLTF. The DNA of the CDR3 is TGTGCCAGCAGTTACTCTGGGGGGGCTGGGGCCAACGTCCTGACTTTC.